The present TCR beta chain was sequenced within a study of T cell repertoires in cytomegalovirus infection. Between the trimmed V and J ends, which lost 5 bases and 5 bases, there was a span of 12 bases. The CDR3 loop spans 13 amino acids. Germline assignment: CDR1 MDHEN and CDR2 SYDVKM. One entry per CDR3 protein, called by TCRdb with MiXCR from the reads. The sample contains 160,000 or so distinct CDR3 sequences, about a quarter of which appear only once. The chain has TRBV28 and TRBJ1-2; D ambiguous. This receptor was taken from a human donor in good health (CMV status not recorded). Some clones in this sample may be carry-over from other donors' samples. The sequenced material came from PBMCs. CDR3 nucleotide sequence: TGTGCCAGCAGTGACACCTATGGGTATGGCTACACCTTC. Amino acids: CASSDTYGYGYTF.